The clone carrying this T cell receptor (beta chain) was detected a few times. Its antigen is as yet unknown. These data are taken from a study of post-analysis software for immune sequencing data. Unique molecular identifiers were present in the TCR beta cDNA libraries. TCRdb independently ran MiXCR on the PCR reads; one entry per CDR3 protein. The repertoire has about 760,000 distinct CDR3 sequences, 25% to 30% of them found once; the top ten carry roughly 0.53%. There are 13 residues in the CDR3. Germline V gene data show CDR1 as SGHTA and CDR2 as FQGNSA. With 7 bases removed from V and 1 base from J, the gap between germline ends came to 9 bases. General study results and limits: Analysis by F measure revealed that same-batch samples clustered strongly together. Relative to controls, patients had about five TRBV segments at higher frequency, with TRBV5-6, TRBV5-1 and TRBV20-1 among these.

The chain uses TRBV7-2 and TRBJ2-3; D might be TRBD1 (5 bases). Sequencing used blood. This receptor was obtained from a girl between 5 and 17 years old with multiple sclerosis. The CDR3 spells CASTETGTDTQYF. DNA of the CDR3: TGTGCCAGCACCGAGACAGGCACAGATACGCAGTATTTT.